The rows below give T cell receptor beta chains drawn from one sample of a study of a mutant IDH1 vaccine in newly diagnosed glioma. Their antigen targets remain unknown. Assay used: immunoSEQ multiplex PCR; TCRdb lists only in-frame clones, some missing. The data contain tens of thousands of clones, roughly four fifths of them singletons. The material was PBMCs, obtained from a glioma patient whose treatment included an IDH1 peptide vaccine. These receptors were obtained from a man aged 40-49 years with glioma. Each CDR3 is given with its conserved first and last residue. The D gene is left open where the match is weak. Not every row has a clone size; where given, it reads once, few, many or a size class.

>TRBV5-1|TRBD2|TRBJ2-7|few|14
CASSALAGSYEQYF
TGCGCCAGCAGCGCGCTAGCGGGATCCTACGAGCAGTACTTC
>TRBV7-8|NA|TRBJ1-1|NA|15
CASSVLGRRNTEAFF
TGTGCCAGCAGCGTACTGGGACGCCGGAACACTGAAGCTTTCTTT
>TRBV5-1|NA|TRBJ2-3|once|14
CASSLGGLGDTQYF
TGCGCCAGCAGCTTGGGCGGGCTTGGAGATACGCAGTATTTT
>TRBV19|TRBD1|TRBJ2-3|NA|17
CASSTDRGLTSTDTQYF
TGTGCCAGTAGTACAGACAGGGGACTCACTAGCACAGATACGCAGTATTTT
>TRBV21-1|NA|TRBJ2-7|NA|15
CASSKDEGQGYEQYF
TGTGCCAGCAGCAAAGATGAGGGACAGGGCTACGAGCAGTACTTC
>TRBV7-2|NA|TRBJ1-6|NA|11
CASSLGEGLHF
TGTGCCAGCAGCTTAGGAGAGGGTCTCCACTTT
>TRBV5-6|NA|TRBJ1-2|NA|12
CASSLGGSGYTF
TGTGCCAGCAGCTTGGGAGGATCTGGCTACACCTTC
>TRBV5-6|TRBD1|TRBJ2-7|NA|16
CASSRTGGTGTYEQYF
TGTGCCAGCAGCCGAACAGGGGGCACGGGAACCTACGAGCAGTACTTC
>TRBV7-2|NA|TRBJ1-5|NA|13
CASSLFNIQPQHF
TGTGCCAGCAGCTTATTTAACATTCAGCCCCAGCATTTT
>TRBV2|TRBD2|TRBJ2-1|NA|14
CANGIGRGNNEQFF
TGTGCCAACGGAATCGGGCGGGGGAACAATGAGCAGTTCTTC
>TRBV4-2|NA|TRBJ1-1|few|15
CASSQEQNMNTEAFF
TGTGCCAGCAGCCAAGAGCAAAACATGAACACTGAAGCTTTCTTT
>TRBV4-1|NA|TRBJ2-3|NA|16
CASSQGGYLGTDTQYF
TGCGCCAGCAGCCAAGGGGGGTACCTCGGCACAGATACGCAGTATTTT
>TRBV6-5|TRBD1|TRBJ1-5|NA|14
CASSIGTGRQPQHF
TGTGCCAGCAGTATAGGGACAGGGAGGCAGCCCCAGCATTTT
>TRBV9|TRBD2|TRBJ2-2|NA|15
CASSVASGGTGELFF
TGTGCCAGCAGCGTAGCTAGCGGGGGCACCGGGGAGCTGTTTTTT
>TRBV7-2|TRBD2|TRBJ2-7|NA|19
CASSLRSRTSGSISYEQYF
TGTGCCAGCAGCTTAAGGTCGAGGACTAGCGGGAGCATCTCCTACGAGCAGTACTTC
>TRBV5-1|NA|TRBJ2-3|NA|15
CASSLARRGLDTQYF
TGCGCCAGCAGCTTGGCAAGGCGGGGCCTAGATACGCAGTATTTT
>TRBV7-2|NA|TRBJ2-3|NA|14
CASSRGTVPSTQYF
TGTGCCAGCAGCCGGGGGACAGTTCCTTCTACGCAGTATTTT
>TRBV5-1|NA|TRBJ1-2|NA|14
CASSLNAGNYGYTF
TGCGCCAGCAGCTTGAACGCAGGGAACTATGGCTACACCTTC
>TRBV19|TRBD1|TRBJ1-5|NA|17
CASSPHRGRGGNQPQHF
TGTGCCAGTAGCCCGCACAGGGGGCGGGGAGGCAATCAGCCCCAGCATTTT
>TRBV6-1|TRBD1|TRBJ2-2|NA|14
CASSLTGGTGELFF
TGTGCCAGCAGCTTGACAGGGGGGACCGGGGAGCTGTTTTTT
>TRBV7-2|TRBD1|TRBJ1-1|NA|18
CASSLGWGTGLGATEAFF
TGTGCCAGCAGCTTAGGGTGGGGGACAGGGTTGGGCGCCACTGAAGCTTTCTTT
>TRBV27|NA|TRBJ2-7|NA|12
CASSLLGGEQYF
TGTGCCAGCAGTTTATTAGGGGGCGAGCAGTACTTC
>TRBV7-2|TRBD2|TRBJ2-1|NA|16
CASSLEVGLAGGEQFF
TGTGCCAGCAGCTTAGAAGTGGGACTAGCGGGAGGAGAGCAGTTCTTC
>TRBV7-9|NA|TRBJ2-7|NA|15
CASSLGRGVLYEQYF
TGTGCCAGCAGCTTAGGCAGGGGAGTTTTGTACGAGCAGTACTTC
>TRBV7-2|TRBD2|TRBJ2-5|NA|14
CASSYSGGAETQYF
TGTGCCAGCAGCTATAGCGGGGGGGCCGAGACCCAGTACTTC
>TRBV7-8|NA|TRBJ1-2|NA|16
CASSLYARGYSYGYTF
TGTGCCAGCAGCCTCTACGCGAGGGGGTATTCCTATGGCTACACCTTC
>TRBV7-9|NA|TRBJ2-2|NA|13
CASSFRPLGELFF
TGTGCCAGCAGCTTCCGCCCCCTCGGGGAGCTGTTTTTT
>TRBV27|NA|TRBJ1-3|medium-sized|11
CASARGNTIYF
TGTGCCAGCGCCCGAGGAAACACCATATATTTT
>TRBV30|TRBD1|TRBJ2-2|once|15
CAWSVLGQGAGELFF
TGTGCCTGGAGTGTACTGGGACAGGGGGCCGGGGAGCTGTTTTTT
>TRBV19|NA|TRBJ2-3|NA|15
CASSIRGSSTDTQYF
TGTGCCAGTAGTATCAGGGGTTCTAGCACAGATACGCAGTATTTT
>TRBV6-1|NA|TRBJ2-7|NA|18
CASSEARFQGGAYYEQYF
TGTGCCAGCAGTGAAGCGAGGTTCCAGGGGGGAGCATACTACGAGCAGTACTTC
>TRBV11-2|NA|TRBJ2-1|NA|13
CASSLEVENEQFF
TGTGCCAGCAGCTTAGAGGTGGAGAATGAGCAGTTCTTC
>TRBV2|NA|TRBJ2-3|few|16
CASSDPQVKPTDTQYF
TGTGCCAGCAGTGACCCACAGGTTAAACCCACAGATACGCAGTATTTT
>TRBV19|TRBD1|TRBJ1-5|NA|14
CASKGDRVYQPQHF
TGTGCCAGTAAGGGGGACAGGGTGTATCAGCCCCAGCATTTT
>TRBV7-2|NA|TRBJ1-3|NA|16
CASSLFKGGSGNTIYF
TGTGCCAGCAGCTTATTTAAGGGCGGCTCTGGAAACACCATATATTTT
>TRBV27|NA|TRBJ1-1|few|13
CASSLSGRVDAFF
TGTGCCAGCAGTTTATCCGGCAGGGTGGATGCTTTCTTT
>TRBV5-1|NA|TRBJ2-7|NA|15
CASSPSPQTPYEQYF
TGCGCCAGCAGCCCCTCCCCTCAAACACCCTACGAGCAGTACTTC
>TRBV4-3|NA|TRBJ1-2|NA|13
CASSQDGRGGYTF
TGCGCCAGCAGCCAAGATGGCAGGGGCGGCTACACCTTC
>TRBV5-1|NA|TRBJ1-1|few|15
CASSLTGTANTEAFF
TGCGCCAGCAGCTTGACCGGGACCGCGAACACTGAAGCTTTCTTT
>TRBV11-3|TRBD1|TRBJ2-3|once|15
CASSLGTGGTDTQYF
TGTGCCAGCAGCTTGGGGACAGGGGGCACAGATACGCAGTATTTT
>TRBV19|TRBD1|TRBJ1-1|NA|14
CASSPGGPNTEAFF
TGTGCCAGTAGTCCAGGGGGGCCGAACACTGAAGCTTTCTTT
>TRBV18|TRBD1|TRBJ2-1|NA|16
CASSQPPGQGAQIKFF
TGTGCCAGCTCACAACCACCGGGACAGGGGGCGCAAATTAAGTTCTTC
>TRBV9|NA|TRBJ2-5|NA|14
CASSVGEGVETQYF
TGTGCCAGCAGCGTAGGAGAAGGGGTGGAGACCCAGTACTTC
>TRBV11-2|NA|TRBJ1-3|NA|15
CASSLDTGTGNTIYF
TGTGCCAGCAGCTTAGATACGGGGACTGGAAACACCATATATTTT
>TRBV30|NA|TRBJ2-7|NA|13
CAWTRDEAYEQYF
TGTGCCTGGACGAGGGACGAGGCTTACGAGCAGTACTTC
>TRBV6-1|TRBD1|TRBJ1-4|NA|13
CASRQGASEKLFF
TGTGCCAGCAGGCAGGGGGCATCGGAAAAACTGTTTTTT
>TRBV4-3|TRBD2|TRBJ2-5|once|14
CASSQTSGGGTQYF
TGCGCCAGCAGCCAGACTAGCGGGGGAGGGACCCAGTACTTC
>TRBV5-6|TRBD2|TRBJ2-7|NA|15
CASSLVVAGGTEQYF
TGTGCCAGCAGCTTGGTGGTTGCGGGGGGAACCGAGCAGTACTTC
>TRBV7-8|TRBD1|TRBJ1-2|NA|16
CASSSIGDRVLWGYTF
TGTGCCAGCAGCTCAATAGGGGACAGAGTCCTATGGGGCTACACCTTC
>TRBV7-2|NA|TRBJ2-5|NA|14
CASSSKRLQETQYF
TGTGCCAGCAGCTCGAAGCGGCTACAAGAGACCCAGTACTTC
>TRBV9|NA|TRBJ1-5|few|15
CASSVGDASNQPQHF
TGTGCCAGCAGCGTGGGGGATGCTAGCAATCAGCCCCAGCATTTT
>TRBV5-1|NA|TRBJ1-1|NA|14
CASSLTRGHTEAFF
TGCGCCAGCAGCTTGACAAGAGGGCACACTGAAGCTTTCTTT
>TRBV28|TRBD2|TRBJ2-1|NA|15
CASRPGTSLYNEQFF
TGTGCCAGCAGGCCCGGGACTAGCTTATACAATGAGCAGTTCTTC
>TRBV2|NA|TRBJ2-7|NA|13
CASRGQPLREQYF
TGTGCCAGCAGGGGACAACCCCTACGCGAGCAGTACTTC
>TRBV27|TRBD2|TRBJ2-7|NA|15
CASSLSRLAAYEQYF
TGTGCCAGCAGTTTATCGAGGCTAGCGGCCTACGAGCAGTACTTC